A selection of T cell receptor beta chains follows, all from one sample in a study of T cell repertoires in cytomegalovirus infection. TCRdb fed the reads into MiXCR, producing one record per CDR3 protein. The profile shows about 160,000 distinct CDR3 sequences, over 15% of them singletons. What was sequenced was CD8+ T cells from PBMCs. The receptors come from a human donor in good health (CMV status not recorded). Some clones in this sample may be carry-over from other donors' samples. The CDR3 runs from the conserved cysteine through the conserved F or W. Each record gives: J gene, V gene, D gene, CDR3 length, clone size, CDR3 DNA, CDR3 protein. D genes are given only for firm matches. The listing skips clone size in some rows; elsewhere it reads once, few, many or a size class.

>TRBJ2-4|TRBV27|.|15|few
TGTGCCAGCACCCCCCAGGGGGGAGCCAAAAACATTCAGTACTTC
CASTPQGGAKNIQYF
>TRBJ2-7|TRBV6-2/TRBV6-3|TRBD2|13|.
TGTGCCAGCAGCTTGACTAGCCTCTACGAGCAGTACTTC
CASSLTSLYEQYF
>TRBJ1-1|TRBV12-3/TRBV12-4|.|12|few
TGTGCCACCCGCTATTTGAACACTGAAGCTTTCTTT
CATRYLNTEAFF
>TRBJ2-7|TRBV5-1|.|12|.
TGCGCCAGCTGGGACCACCTCGACGAGCAGTACTTC
CASWDHLDEQYF
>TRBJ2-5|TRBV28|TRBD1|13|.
TGTGCCAGCAGAGACAGGGACCAAGAGACCCAGTACTTC
CASRDRDQETQYF
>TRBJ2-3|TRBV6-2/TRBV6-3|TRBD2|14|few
TGTGCCAGCATCACTAGCGGGAGGGCAGATACGCAGTATTTT
CASITSGRADTQYF
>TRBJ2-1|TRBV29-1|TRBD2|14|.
TGCAGCGTTGTCGGCGGGAGGGCCAACAATGAGCAGTTCTTC
CSVVGGRANNEQFF
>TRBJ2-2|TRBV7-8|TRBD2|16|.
TGTGCCAGCAGCTTAACAGCGGGACCGAACACCGGGGAGCTGTTTTTT
CASSLTAGPNTGELFF
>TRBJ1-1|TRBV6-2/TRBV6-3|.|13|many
TGTGCCAGCAGTCGAGGTGACAGAACTGAAGCTTTCTTT
CASSRGDRTEAFF
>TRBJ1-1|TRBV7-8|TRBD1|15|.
TGTGCCAGCAGCATCACCCCAGGGGGCGCATCTGAAGCTTTCTTT
CASSITPGGASEAFF
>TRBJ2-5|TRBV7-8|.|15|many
TGTGCCAGCAGCCCTCCGCCAGGGGCCGGAAAGACCCAGTACTTC
CASSPPPGAGKTQYF
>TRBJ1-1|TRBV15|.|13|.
TGTGCCACCAGCAGAGGCCTGAACACTGAAGCTTTCTTT
CATSRGLNTEAFF
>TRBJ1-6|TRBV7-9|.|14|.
TGTGCCAGCACCAGAGGGGCTGGGAATTCACCCCTCCACTTT
CASTRGAGNSPLHF
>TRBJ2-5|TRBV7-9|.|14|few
TGTGCCAGCAGCTCCCCTCGGAGCCAAGAGACCCAGTACTTC
CASSSPRSQETQYF
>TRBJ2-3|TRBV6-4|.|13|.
TGTGCCAGCAGTGAATCCCCAGAAGATACGCAGTATTTT
CASSESPEDTQYF
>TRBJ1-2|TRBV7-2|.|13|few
TGTGCCAGCAGCTTAGAAACAGGGTACGGCTACACCTTC
CASSLETGYGYTF
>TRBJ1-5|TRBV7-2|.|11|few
TGTGCCAGCAGCTTAGAGGGCAGGCAGCATTTT
CASSLEGRQHF
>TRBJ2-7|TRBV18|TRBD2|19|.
TGTGCCAGCTCACCACTGAGTCTAGCGGACCCCGGAAGAATGTACGAGCAGTACTTC
CASSPLSLADPGRMYEQYF
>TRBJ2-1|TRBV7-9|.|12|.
TGTGCCAGCAAGCGAGATTACAATGAGCAGTTCTTC
CASKRDYNEQFF
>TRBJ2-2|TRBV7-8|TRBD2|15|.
TGTGCCAGCAGCCTACTAGCGGGGCTCACCGGGGAGCTGTTTTTT
CASSLLAGLTGELFF
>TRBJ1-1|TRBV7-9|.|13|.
TGTGCCAGCACCTTCAAGAGCCTCTTGGGAGCTTTCTTT
CASTFKSLLGAFF
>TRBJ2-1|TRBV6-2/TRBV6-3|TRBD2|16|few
TGTGCCAGCAGTTCCGTAGCGGGGGGGGCCTACAATGAGCAGTTCTTC
CASSSVAGGAYNEQFF
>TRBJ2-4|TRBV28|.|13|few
TGTGCCAGCCGTAGCCGAGCCAAAAACATTCAGTACTTC
CASRSRAKNIQYF
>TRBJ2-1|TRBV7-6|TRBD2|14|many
TGTGCCAGCAGCACCGGGGGGGCGGTAAATGAGCAGTTCTTC
CASSTGGAVNEQFF
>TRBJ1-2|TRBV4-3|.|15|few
TGCGCCAGCAGCCAAGATAACCGGGGGCAGCGTGGCTACACCTTC
CASSQDNRGQRGYTF
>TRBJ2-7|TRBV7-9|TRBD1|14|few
TGTGCCAGCAGCTTAGTGGCCAGGGGGTACGAGCAGTACTTC
CASSLVARGYEQYF
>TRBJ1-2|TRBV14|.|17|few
TGTGCCAGCAGCCAAGATCATTGGACAGTTGGTAACTATGGCTACACCTTC
CASSQDHWTVGNYGYTF
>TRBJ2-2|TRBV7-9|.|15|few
TGTGCCAGCAGCACCCTTGAGTCGTACACCGGGGAGCTGTTTTTT
CASSTLESYTGELFF
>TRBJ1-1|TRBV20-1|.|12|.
TGCAGTGTGGACCCACACTGGGATGAAGCTTTCTTT
CSVDPHWDEAFF
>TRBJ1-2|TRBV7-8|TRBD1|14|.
TGTGCCAGCAGCTTAGAGGGACAGACATATGGCTACACCTTC
CASSLEGQTYGYTF
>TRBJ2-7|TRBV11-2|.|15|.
TGTGCCAGCAGCTCACCCCCAGACTCCTCCCGGCGGCAGTACTTC
CASSSPPDSSRRQYF
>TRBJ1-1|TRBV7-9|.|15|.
TGTGCCAGCAGCTCCTCGACAGGAGGAGACACTGAAGCTTTCTTT
CASSSSTGGDTEAFF
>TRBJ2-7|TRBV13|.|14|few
TGTGCCAGCAGCCCTTTTGTCGGGGCCTACGAGCAGTACTTC
CASSPFVGAYEQYF
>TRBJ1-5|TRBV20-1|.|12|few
TGCAGTGCTCTAGGAGGCGATCAGCCCCAGCATTTT
CSALGGDQPQHF
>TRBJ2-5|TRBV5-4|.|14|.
TGTGCCAGCAGCTTGAACACGGTGTTGGAGACCCAGTACTTC
CASSLNTVLETQYF
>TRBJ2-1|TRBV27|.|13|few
TGTGCCAGCAGTTTAACCCTAGTAGGCGAGCAGTTCTTC
CASSLTLVGEQFF
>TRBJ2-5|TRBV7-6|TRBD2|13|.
TGTGCCAGCAGTAAGCGGGGGCAAGAGACCCAGTACTTC
CASSKRGQETQYF
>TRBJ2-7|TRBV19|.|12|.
TGTGCCAGTAGCCGGGGGTACTACGAGCAGTACTTC
CASSRGYYEQYF
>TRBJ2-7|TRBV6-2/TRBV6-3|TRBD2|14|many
TGTGCCAGCAGTTACGAACTAGCGTCCTACGAGCAGTACTTC
CASSYELASYEQYF
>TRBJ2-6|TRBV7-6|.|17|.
TGTGCCAGCAGCCGCCGCGGCGGGGCGGGTGGGGCCAACGTCCTGACTTTC
CASSRRGGAGGANVLTF
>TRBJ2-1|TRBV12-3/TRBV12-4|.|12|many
TGTGCCAGCACCACCGACAGAAACGAGCAGTTCTTC
CASTTDRNEQFF
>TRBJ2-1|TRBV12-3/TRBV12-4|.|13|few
TGTGCCAGCACCCTCCCAGGAGACAATGAGCAGTTCTTC
CASTLPGDNEQFF
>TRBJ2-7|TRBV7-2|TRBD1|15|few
TGTGCCAGCAGCCACGCATGGACAGGGGGCCACGAGCAGTACTTC
CASSHAWTGGHEQYF
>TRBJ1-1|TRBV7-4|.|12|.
TGTGCCAGCAGCCCTCCGGGGCCGGAAGCTTTCTTT
CASSPPGPEAFF
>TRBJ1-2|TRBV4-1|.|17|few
TGCGCCAGCAGCCGCTCCCGGGACACCCCAAGCAACTATGGCTACACCTTC
CASSRSRDTPSNYGYTF
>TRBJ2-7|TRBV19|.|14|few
TGTGCCAGTAGTACGAAAGGACAGACCTACGAGCAGTACTTC
CASSTKGQTYEQYF
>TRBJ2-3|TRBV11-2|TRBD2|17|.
TGTGCCAGCAGCTCCGGGACTAGCGGGGACCGCACAGATACGCAGTATTTT
CASSSGTSGDRTDTQYF
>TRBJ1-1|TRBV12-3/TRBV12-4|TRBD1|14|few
TGTGCCAGCAGACAGGGGATGGTGAACACTGAAGCTTTCTTT
CASRQGMVNTEAFF
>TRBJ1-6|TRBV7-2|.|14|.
TGTGCCAGCAGCTTAGGCGGCCATAATTCACCCCTCCACTTT
CASSLGGHNSPLHF
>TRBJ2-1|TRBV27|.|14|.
TGTGCCAGCAGTTTTTCTTTATCCTACAATGAGCAGTTCTTC
CASSFSLSYNEQFF
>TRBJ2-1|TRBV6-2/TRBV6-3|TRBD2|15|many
TGTGCCAGCAGACTGACTAGCGGGATTCTCAATGAGCAGTTCTTC
CASRLTSGILNEQFF
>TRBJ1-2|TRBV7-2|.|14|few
TGTGCCAGCAGCTCACCCTTAGGGGGTTATGGCTACACCTTC
CASSSPLGGYGYTF
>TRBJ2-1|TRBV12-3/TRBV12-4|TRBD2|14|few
TGTGCCAGCATTGCCCGGGGGGGCGGCTATGAGCAGTTCTTC
CASIARGGGYEQFF
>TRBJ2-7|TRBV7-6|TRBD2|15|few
TGTGCCAGCAGCTTAGGGGCGGGAGCCGCCTACGAGCAGTACTTC
CASSLGAGAAYEQYF
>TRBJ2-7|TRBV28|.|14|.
TGTGCCAGCAGGGGAAGATGGACGTTCTCCGAGCAGTACTTC
CASRGRWTFSEQYF
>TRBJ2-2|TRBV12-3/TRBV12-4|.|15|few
TGTGCCAGCAGCCGGGGGGCTAGTGACACCGGGGAGCTGTTTTTT
CASSRGASDTGELFF
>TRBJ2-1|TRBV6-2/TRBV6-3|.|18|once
TGTGCCACCAACGGGGTTATCGGCTTGGGGAACCCCTACAATGAGCAGTTCTTC
CATNGVIGLGNPYNEQFF
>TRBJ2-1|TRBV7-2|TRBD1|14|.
TGTGCCAGCAGCGCGACAGGGATTTGGAATGAGCAGTTCTTC
CASSATGIWNEQFF
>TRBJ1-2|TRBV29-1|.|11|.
TGCAGCGTTCGACAGGATCGGGGCTACACCTTC
CSVRQDRGYTF
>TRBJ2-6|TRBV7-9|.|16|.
TGTGCCAGCAGCTTAAATTCAGGGCTTGGGGCCAACGTCCTGACTTTC
CASSLNSGLGANVLTF